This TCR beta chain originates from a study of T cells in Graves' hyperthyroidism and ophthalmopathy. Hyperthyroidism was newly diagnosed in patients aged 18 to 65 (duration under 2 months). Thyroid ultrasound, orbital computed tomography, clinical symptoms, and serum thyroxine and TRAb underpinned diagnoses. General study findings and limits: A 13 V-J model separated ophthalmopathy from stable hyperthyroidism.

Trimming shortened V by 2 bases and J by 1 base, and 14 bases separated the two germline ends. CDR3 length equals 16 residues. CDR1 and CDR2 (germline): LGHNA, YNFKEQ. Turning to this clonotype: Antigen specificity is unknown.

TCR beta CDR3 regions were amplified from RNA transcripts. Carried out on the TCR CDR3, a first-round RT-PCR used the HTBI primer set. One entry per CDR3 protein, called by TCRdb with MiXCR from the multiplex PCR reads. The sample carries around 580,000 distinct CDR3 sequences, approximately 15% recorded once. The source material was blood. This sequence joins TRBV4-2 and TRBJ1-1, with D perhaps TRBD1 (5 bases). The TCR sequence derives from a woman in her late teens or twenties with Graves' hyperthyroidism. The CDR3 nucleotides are TGTGCCAGCAGCCAAAATCTGGGGGGTCGGAACACTGAAGCTTTCTTT. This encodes CASSQNLGGRNTEAFF.